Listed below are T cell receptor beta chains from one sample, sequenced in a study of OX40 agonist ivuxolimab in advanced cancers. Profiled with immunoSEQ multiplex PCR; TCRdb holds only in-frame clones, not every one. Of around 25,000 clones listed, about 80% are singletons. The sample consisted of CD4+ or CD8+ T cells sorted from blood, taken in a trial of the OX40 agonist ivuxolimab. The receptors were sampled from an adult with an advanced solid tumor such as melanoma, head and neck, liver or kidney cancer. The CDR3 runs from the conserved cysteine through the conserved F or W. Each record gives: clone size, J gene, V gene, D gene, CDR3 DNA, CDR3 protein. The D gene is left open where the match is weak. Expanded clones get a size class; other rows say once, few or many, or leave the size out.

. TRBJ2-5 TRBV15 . TGTGCCACCAGCGATGTGGCTAGTGTAACCCATGGTGAGACCCAGTACTTC CATSDVASVTHGETQYF
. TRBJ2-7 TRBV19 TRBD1 TGTGCCACATCCGGGACAGGGAGCTCCTACGAGCAGTACTTC CATSGTGSSYEQYF
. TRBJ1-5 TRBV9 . TGTGCCAGCACCGAGGTACAGGTTAGCAATCAGCCCCAGCATTTT CASTEVQVSNQPQHF
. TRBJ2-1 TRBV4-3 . TGCGCCAGCAGCCAAGATATATGGGACGGGGGACTCTATGAGCAGTTCTTC CASSQDIWDGGLYEQFF
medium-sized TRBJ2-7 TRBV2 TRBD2 TGTGCCAGCAGCGCTAGCGGGAGGGACTACGAGCAGTACTTC CASSASGRDYEQYF
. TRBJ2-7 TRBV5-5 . TGTGCCAGCAGCTTGGTCGGGGTTCCCTCCTACGAGCAGTACTTC CASSLVGVPSYEQYF
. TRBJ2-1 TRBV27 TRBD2 TGTGCCAGCAGTCTCCTAACTAGCGGGGGTCTCTACAATGAGCAGTTCTTC CASSLLTSGGLYNEQFF
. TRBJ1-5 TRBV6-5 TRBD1 TGTGCCAGCAGGACGGGACAGACTAGCAATCAGCCCCAGCATTTT CASRTGQTSNQPQHF
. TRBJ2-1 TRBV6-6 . TGTGCCAGCAGCGGACAGAACAATGAGCAGTTCTTC CASSGQNNEQFF
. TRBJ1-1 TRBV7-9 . TGTGCCATCTTAGAGGGGAGCACTGAAGCTTTCTTT CAILEGSTEAFF
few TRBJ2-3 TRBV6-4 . TGTGCCAGCAGTACGGGTGTAGGGACAGATACGCAGTATTTT CASSTGVGTDTQYF
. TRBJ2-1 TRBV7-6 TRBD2 TGTGCCAGCAGCTTAACGCTAGCGGGAGTAAATGAGCAGTTCTTC CASSLTLAGVNEQFF
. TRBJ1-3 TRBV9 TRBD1 TGTGCCAGCAGCGTAGATCCCCGACAGGGAGGGAGGAACACCATATATTTT CASSVDPRQGGRNTIYF
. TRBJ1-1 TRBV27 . TGTGCCAGCAGCTCCCATAAGTCCCACAGGGAGAACACTGAAGCTTTCTTT CASSSHKSHRENTEAFF
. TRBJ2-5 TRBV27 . TGTGCCAGCAGTTTCGGCGGCCAAGAGACCCAGTACTTC CASSFGGQETQYF
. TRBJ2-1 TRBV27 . TGTGCCAGCGCTCTTGGAGGGGAGCAGTTCTTC CASALGGEQFF
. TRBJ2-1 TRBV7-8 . TGTGCCAGCAGCTTAGGTATAGCGAGCTACAATGAGCAGTTCTTC CASSLGIASYNEQFF
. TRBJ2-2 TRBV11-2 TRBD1 TGTGCCAGCAGCTTACAGGGGGCAGGCGGGGAGCTGTTTTTT CASSLQGAGGELFF
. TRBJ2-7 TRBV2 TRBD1 TGTGCCAGCAGTCCCGGGACAGGGGACGAGCAGTACTTC CASSPGTGDEQYF
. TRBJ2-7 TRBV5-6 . TGTGCCAGCAGCTCTATAGGTTCCTACGAGCAGTACTTC CASSSIGSYEQYF
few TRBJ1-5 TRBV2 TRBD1 TGTGCCAGCAGGACAGGGGAGGGACAGCCCCAGCATTTT CASRTGEGQPQHF
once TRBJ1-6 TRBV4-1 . TGCGCCAGCAGCCATGACACCGGGACCTATTCACCCCTCCACTTT CASSHDTGTYSPLHF
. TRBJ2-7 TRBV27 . TGTGCCAGCAGTCCGTCCGGAACAGTCGTCTCCTACGAGCAGTACTTC CASSPSGTVVSYEQYF
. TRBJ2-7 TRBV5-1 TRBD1 TGCGCCAGCAGCTTCACAGGGGTCGAGCAGTACTTC CASSFTGVEQYF
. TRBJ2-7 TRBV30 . TGTGCCTGGAGTGACGGGTCTAACGAGCAGTACTTC CAWSDGSNEQYF
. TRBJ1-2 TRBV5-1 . TGCGCCAGCAGCTTTCAGGAGTTTTATGGCTACACCTTC CASSFQEFYGYTF